This T cell receptor beta chain was identified during a study of blood T cell repertoires in COVID-19. Germline CDR1 reads SGHRS; CDR2 reads YFSETQ. With 0 bases clipped from V and 3 bases from J, the junction kept 2 bases outside the gene matches. CDR3 length: 16 residues. Under the authors' procedure: Amplification from reference gene primers served as the basis for estimated nucleated cell counts. Produced via immunoSEQ multiplex PCR; TCRdb's table is partial and in-frame only. The V and J calls and clone size are taken from that table; D and trimming were inferred from the DNA. Here the sample spans 15,000 or so clones, about nine tenths being singletons.

Specimen: peripheral blood. The origin of this receptor is a human donor in a cohort sampled during active COVID-19. This chain joins TRBV5-1 and TRBJ2-7; 14 nucleotides agree with TRBD2. The CDR3 loop reads CASSLAGTSGSYEQYF. The DNA of the CDR3 is TGCGCCAGCAGCTTGGCCGGGACTAGCGGGAGCTACGAGCAGTACTTC.